These 26 T cell receptor beta chains came from one sample sequenced in a study of blood T cell repertoires in COVID-19. Produced via immunoSEQ multiplex PCR; TCRdb's table is partial and in-frame only. The sample includes around 20,000 clones, approximately 86% of them seen just once. Sequenced input: peripheral blood. The receptors shown here come from a human donor in a cohort sampled during active COVID-19.

J is TRBJ1-2 and V is TRBV28, with D unresolved. Trimming took off 2 bases at V and 4 bases at J, with 8 bases between the two ends. This CDR3 comprises 13 residues. CDR1 and CDR2 from the germline V gene are MDHEN and SYDVKM. Here the CDR3 reads CASSLSGSYGYTF. In nucleotides, the CDR3 is TGTGCCAGCAGTTTAAGCGGCAGCTATGGCTACACCTTC.

This clone has only a few counts. This sequence joins TRBV7-2 and TRBJ1-1, with 10 bases that match TRBD1. The CDR3 runs to 15 residues. Germline V gene lookup returns CDR1 SGHTA and CDR2 FQGNSA. After removal of 5 bases from V and 7 bases from J, the junction contained 10 bases not matched to a gene. The CDR3, as DNA: TGTGCCAGCAGCCTGACAGGGGGCGCAGGTAATGAAGCTTTCTTT. Its translation: CASSLTGGAGNEAFF.

This clone turned up a few times. V is TRBV9 and J is TRBJ2-6, with TRBD1 identical over 11 bases. Germline values: CDR1 SGDLS, CDR2 YYNGEE. V was pared by 2 bases and J by 3 bases, with 10 bases of the junction left unmatched. CDR3 size: 19 residues. CDR3 nucleotides: TGTGCCAGCAGCGTCAGTCCCGGGACAGGGGGAAGTGGGGCCAACGTCCTGACTTTC. Protein: CASSVSPGTGGSGANVLTF. The complete variable domain, with remaining parts taken from reference TRBV9 and TRBJ2-6, reads DSGVTQTPKHLITATGQRVTLRCSPRSGDLSVYWYQQSLDQGLQFLIQYYNGEERAKGNILERFSAQQFPDLHSELNLSSLELGDSALYFCASSVSPGTGGSGANVLTFGAGSRLTVL.

This chain links TRBV7-6 with TRBJ2-1, with 10 nucleotides matching TRBD2. V lost 4 bases and J lost 4; bases outside the gene matches: 4. The CDR3 contains 15 residues. Germline CDR1 SGHVS, CDR2 FNYEAQ. CDR3 amino acids: CASSSSSGGYNEQFF. DNA of the CDR3: TGTGCCAGCAGCTCCTCTAGCGGGGGTTACAATGAGCAGTTCTTC.

This clone was observed once. This chain joins TRBV5-1 and TRBJ2-7, with 7 bases aligning to TRBD2. The germline gives CDR1 SGHRS, CDR2 YFSETQ. V was clipped by 2 bases and J by 5 bases; unmatched bases: 4. CDR3 size: 13 residues. CDR3 sequence reads: CASSFRLADEQYF. The CDR3 DNA is TGCGCCAGCAGCTTTAGGCTAGCGGACGAGCAGTACTTC.

This clone was recorded once. This chain joins TRBV6-5 and TRBJ2-7; TRBD1 matches at 7 bases. CDR3 length: 15 residues. Germline lookup yields CDR1 MNHEY and CDR2 SVGAGI. The V and J ends lost 5 bases and 9 bases, in that order; junction bases with no gene match: 16. CDR3 DNA sequence: TGTGCCAGCAGTCCCTCCGGGACAGAACTACGAGGGCAGTACTTC. Its protein product is CASSPSGTELRGQYF.

This rearrangement joins TRBV19 to TRBJ2-1; weak D call: TRBD1 (7 bases). V was pared by 2 bases and J by 4 bases, with 12 bases between. CDR3 length equals 15 residues. Germline CDR1 LNHDA, CDR2 SQIVND (reference sequence). The CDR3 region is CASSIKAGQYNEQFF. DNA of the CDR3: TGTGCCAGTAGTATAAAGGCGGGACAGTACAATGAGCAGTTCTTC.

As DNA, the CDR3 is TGTGCCAGTAAATCCGACAGTGCCTATAATTCACCCCTCCACTTT. As protein: CASKSDSAYNSPLHF. This chain links TRBV19 with TRBJ1-6, with a tentative D call TRBD1 (5 bases). The CDR3 loop spans 15 amino acids. The ends were cut back, 7 bases at V and 2 bases at J, with 12 bases in the middle. Germline V gene lookup returns CDR1 LNHDA and CDR2 SQIVND (reference sequence).

The J gene is TRBJ2-1, the V gene TRBV9, with 10 bases lining up with TRBD2. J gave up 8 bases and V 4 bases, and 6 bases lay outside the gene matches. The length of the CDR3 is 14 residues. Germline lookup yields CDR1 SGDLS and CDR2 YYNGEE. The chain's CDR3 is CASSPTSGAYEQFF. Here the CDR3 DNA reads TGTGCCAGCAGCCCCACTAGCGGGGCATATGAGCAGTTCTTC.

The genes are TRBV5-6 and TRBJ2-1, with a possible D match to TRBD1 (5 bases). Trimming took 0 bases from V and 9 from J, leaving 10 bases between them. Germline lookup yields CDR1 SGHDT and CDR2 YYEEEE. The CDR3 spans 13 residues. The CDR3 is CASSLAGWSEQFF. As DNA, the CDR3 is TGTGCCAGCAGCTTGGCAGGGTGGAGTGAGCAGTTCTTC.

The V gene is TRBV6-6, the J gene TRBJ2-2, with TRBD2 identical over 7 bases. This CDR3 is built from 17 residues. V trimming: 6 bases; J trimming: 1 base; junction bases outside the gene matches: 11. The germline V gene has CDR1 MNHNY and CDR2 SVGAGI (reference sequence). CDR3 in DNA: TGTGCCAGCAGCCGACCAAGCGGGAAGGTGAACACCGGGGAGCTGTTTTTT. This codes for CASSRPSGKVNTGELFF.

The chain combines TRBV11-2 with TRBJ1-3; no reliable D call. CDR3 length: 15 amino acids. Trimming took off 5 bases at V and 2 bases at J, with 13 bases between the two ends. The germline V gene has CDR1 SGHAT and CDR2 FQNNGV. The CDR3: CASSLPYRAGNTIYF. The CDR3 DNA reads TGTGCCAGCAGCCTACCGTATCGCGCTGGAAACACCATATATTTT. Complete variable domain (other parts from reference TRBV11-2 and TRBJ1-3): EAGVAQSPRYKIIEKRQSVAFWCNPISGHATLYWYQQILGQGPKLLIQFQNNGVVDDSQLPKDRFSAERLKGVDSTLKIQPAKLEDSAVYLCASSLPYRAGNTIYFGEGSWLTVV.

J is TRBJ2-1 and V is TRBV10-3; D not resolved. V was clipped by 4 bases and J by 10 bases, with 8 bases between them. CDR1 ENHRY and CDR2 SYGVKD come from the germline V gene. The CDR3 runs 11 residues. The CDR3 is CAISVGREQFF. The CDR3 nucleotides read TGTGCCATCAGTGTGGGCAGGGAGCAGTTCTTC.

This sequence joins TRBV7-8 and TRBJ2-2; 12 bases agree with TRBD2. The germline gives CDR1 SGHVS, CDR2 FQNEAQ. CDR3 length: 16 amino acids. The V and J ends lost 5 bases and 4 bases, in that order; junction bases with no gene match: 5. Here the CDR3 reads CASSLLTSGSTGELFF. Written as DNA, the CDR3 is TGTGCCAGCAGCCTACTGACTAGCGGGAGCACCGGGGAGCTGTTTTTT. Combining the CDR3 with reference TRBV7-8 and TRBJ2-2 gives the whole variable domain GAGVSQSPRYKVAKRGQDVALRCDPISGHVSLFWYQQALGQGPEFLTYFQNEAQLDKSGLPSDRFFAERPEGSVSTLKIQRTQQEDSAVYLCASSLLTSGSTGELFFGEGSRLTVL.

The rearrangement links TRBV18 to TRBJ2-3, with TRBD2 matching over 7 bases. The CDR3 has 14 amino acids. V dropped 4 bases and J dropped 3; count of bases not matched to a gene: 4. Germline assignment: CDR1 KGHSH and CDR2 LQKENI. This CDR3 reads CASSLASGTDTQYF. For the CDR3, the DNA is TGTGCCAGCTCACTGGCTAGCGGTACAGATACGCAGTATTTT.

The V and J genes are TRBV2 and TRBJ1-5, with D possibly matching TRBD1 (6 bases). Germline V gene sequence: CDR1 SNHLY, CDR2 FYNNEI. Trimming took off 2 bases at V and 0 bases at J, with 8 bases between the two ends. The CDR3 covers 15 residues. The CDR3 DNA is TGTGCCAGCAGTGAATACAGGGCTAGCAATCAGCCCCAGCATTTT. Its protein product is CASSEYRASNQPQHF. The whole variable domain, filled in from reference TRBV2 and TRBJ1-5, reads EPEVTQTPSHQVTQMGQEVILRCVPISNHLYFYWYRQILGQKVEFLVSFYNNEISEKSEIFDDQFSVERPDGSNFTLKIRSTKLEDSAMYFCASSEYRASNQPQHFGDGTRLSIL.

This clone occurred once. The chain uses TRBV18 and TRBJ2-1, with D hard to call. This CDR3 has 15 amino acids. CDR1 is KGHSH, CDR2 LQKENI, per germline. V was shortened by 2 bases and J by 0 bases, with 8 bases between the two germline ends. For the CDR3, the DNA is TGTGCCAGCTCACCAGGAGCGAGCTCCTACAATGAGCAGTTCTTC. This encodes CASSPGASSYNEQFF.

On this clone: At one end the junction does not follow the germline gene, possibly because of a read error. This chain joins TRBV15 and TRBJ1-1; 7 nucleotides agree with TRBD1. Germline CDR1 and CDR2: LNHNV and YYDKDF (reference sequence). CDR3 length: 15 amino acids. The CDR3 DNA reads TGTGCCACCAGCGTAAAAAGGGGACAGAACTCTGAAGCTTTCTTT. It yields the protein CATSVKRGQNSEAFF.

This sequence joins TRBV1 and TRBJ2-1; TRBD2 was called by the table and not checked on the DNA. TRBV1 is recorded as a pseudogene. The CDR3 contains 16 residues. The CDR3 loop is CTSSPRTSGGPREQFF. CDR3 sequence (DNA): TGCACCAGCAGCCCACGGACTAGCGGGGGCCCCAGGGAGCAGTTCTTC.

This chain joins TRBV6-5 and TRBJ1-1; D is uncertain. V lost 2 bases and J lost 8, with 12 bases in between. Germline V gene sequence: CDR1 MNHEY, CDR2 SVGAGI. The CDR3 sequence is 13 residues long. The CDR3 spells CASSYAAGGEAFF. The CDR3 coding sequence is TGTGCCAGCAGTTACGCCGCTGGAGGGGAAGCTTTCTTT.

To note about this clone: Since no conserved phenylalanine or tryptophan closes the CDR3, a read error is the likely cause. The DNA is omitted, as the CDR3 cannot be located on it reliably, and the CDR3 follows TCRdb's listing. V usage is TRBV12-3 or TRBV12-4 and J usage is TRBJ1-1. The CDR3 contains 11 residues when both ends are counted. The CDR3 here is CASSSGWSVRI.

This clone was seen once. This chain uses TRBV6-5 with TRBJ1-2; D perhaps matches TRBD1 (6 bases). This CDR3 is 14 amino acids long. Germline V gives CDR1 MNHEY, CDR2 SVGAGI. The ends were cut back, 5 bases at V and 2 bases at J, with 12 bases in the middle. This chain's CDR3 is CASSTGRGNYGYTF. CDR3 sequence (DNA): TGTGCCAGCAGTACAGGGCGGGGGAACTATGGCTACACCTTC.

This clone counts as medium-sized. The rearrangement uses TRBV7-6 and TRBJ1-4, with TRBD1 as a possible D gene (6 bases). Trimming took 4 bases from V and 0 from J, leaving 9 bases between them. CDR3 length: 15 residues. Germline assignment: CDR1 SGHVS and CDR2 FNYEAQ. Here the CDR3 reads CASSSSGATNEKLFF. In nucleotides, the CDR3 is TGTGCCAGCAGCTCCTCAGGGGCAACTAATGAAAAACTGTTTTTT. The variable domain in full, completed from reference TRBV7-6 and TRBJ1-4, reads GAGVSQSPRYKVTKRGQDVALRCDPISGHVSLYWYRQALGQGPEFLTYFNYEAQQDKSGLPNDRFSAERPEGSISTLTIQRTEQRDSAMYRCASSSSGATNEKLFFGSGTQLSVL.

The chain recombines TRBV28 with TRBJ2-1; D remains ambiguous. Trimming pared 4 bases from V and 8 bases from J, leaving 18 bases between. Germline V gives CDR1 MDHEN, CDR2 SYDVKM. The CDR3 is 15 residues long. For the CDR3, the DNA is TGTGCCAGCAGTTATGCCCTAGGTCGAGGATATGAGCAGTTCTTC. Its protein is CASSYALGRGYEQFF.

This chain connects TRBV27 to TRBJ1-4; TRBD1 matches at 7 bases. V was clipped by 6 bases and J by 0 bases; unmatched bases: 7. The CDR3 is 16 residues long. Germline values: CDR1 MNHEY, CDR2 SMNVEV (reference sequence). The CDR3 protein is CASRLRGTATNEKLFF. DNA for the CDR3: TGTGCCAGCAGGCTCAGGGGGACTGCAACTAATGAAAAACTGTTTTTT.

The J gene is TRBJ1-1, the V gene TRBV27, with TRBD1 identical over 11 bases. The length of the CDR3 is 15 residues. Germline V gene data show CDR1 as MNHEY and CDR2 as SMNVEV (reference sequence). The V segment lost 3 bases and the J segment 4 bases; nucleotides outside the gene matches: 4. CDR3 amino acids: CASSLDRGPGTEAFF. The CDR3 DNA reads TGTGCCAGCAGTTTGGACAGGGGGCCGGGCACTGAAGCTTTCTTT.